This entry lists 13 T cell receptor beta chains sequenced from one sample in a study of early T cells in non-severe SARS-CoV-2 infection. MiXCR, run by TCRdb on the 5' RACE reads, gives a single entry per CDR3 protein. The sample carries around 29,000 distinct CDR3 sequences, about 6% recorded once. Sequenced: whole blood. The source is an adult who was a healthcare worker with PCR-confirmed SARS-CoV-2 infection or an uninfected control (not recorded which).

This clonotype was counted many times. V and J are TRBV20-1 and TRBJ2-1; TRBD2 matches 9 bases. CDR1 and CDR2 from the germline V gene are DFQATT and SNEGSKA (reference sequence). V dropped 3 bases and J dropped 2; count of bases not matched to a gene: 2. There are 14 residues in the CDR3. The CDR3 reads CSASAGGPYNEQFF. CDR3 bases: TGCAGTGCTAGTGCGGGGGGGCCCTACAATGAGCAGTTCTTC.

Comments on this clonotype: This may come from a read error, since a much larger clone is one base off. This chain links TRBV30 with TRBJ1-4, with D maybe TRBD1 (6 bases). The CDR3 contains 14 residues. Deletions cut 4 bases from V and 1 base from J, with 10 bases between. Germline V gene sequence: CDR1 GTSNPN, CDR2 SVGIG (reference sequence). The CDR3 is CAWIPTGTNEKLFF. DNA for the CDR3: TGTGCCTGGATTCCGACAGGAACTAATGAAAAACTGTTTTTT. The full variable domain, its missing parts supplied by reference TRBV30 and TRBJ1-4, is SQTIHQWPATLVQPVGSPLSLECTVEGTSNPNLYWYRQAAGRGLQLLFYSVGIGQISSEVPQNLSASRPQDRQFILSSKKLLLSDSGFYLCAWIPTGTNEKLFFGSGTQLSVL.

This clonotype has at least ten counts. This sequence joins TRBV5-6 and TRBJ2-3, with 10 nucleotides matching TRBD2. Germline V gene sequence: CDR1 SGHDT, CDR2 YYEEEE. This CDR3 region has 17 residues. After removal of 4 bases from V and 0 bases from J, the junction contained 8 bases not matched to a gene. In DNA, the CDR3 is TGTGCCAGCAGCCCCCGGACTAGCGGCCCTAGCACAGATACGCAGTATTTT. Amino acids: CASSPRTSGPSTDTQYF.

This clonotype was detected many times. The V gene is TRBV19, the J gene TRBJ1-4; D may be TRBD1 (6 bases). The germline gives CDR1 LNHDA, CDR2 SQIVND (reference sequence). This CDR3 has 12 residues. V was clipped by 8 bases and J by 7 bases, with 11 bases between them. The CDR3 DNA reads TGTGCCAGTGGACAGTCGACTGAAAAACTGTTTTTT. Residues: CASGQSTEKLFF.

This clonotype was recorded many times. This rearrangement joins TRBV6-2 or TRBV6-3 to TRBJ2-5, with TRBD2 matching over 7 bases. Per germline, CDR1 MNHEY and CDR2 SVGEGT. This CDR3 comprises 13 residues. J gave up 4 bases and V 6 bases, and 5 bases lay outside the gene matches. Here the CDR3 reads CASSKTSIETQYF. CDR3 nucleotide sequence: TGTGCCAGCAGCAAGACTAGCATAGAGACCCAGTACTTC.

This clonotype was recorded many times. The chain carries TRBV5-1 and TRBJ1-2, with D possibly being TRBD1 (6 bases). V was clipped by 4 bases and J by 8 bases, with 21 bases between them. CDR3 length: 15 residues. Germline V gene data show CDR1 as SGHRS and CDR2 as YFSETQ. Written as DNA, the CDR3 is TGCGCCAGCAGCCCGCCGGACAGACCCCTCGAGGGCTACACCTTC. This translates into CASSPPDRPLEGYTF.

In this sample, this clonotype turned up many times. The chain combines TRBV15 with TRBJ2-1; 9 bases fit TRBD1. V lost 0 bases to trimming and J lost 9 bases; unmatched junction nucleotides: 6. Germline CDR1 reads LNHNV; CDR2 reads YYDKDF (reference sequence). The CDR3 sequence is 15 residues long. CDR3 sequence (DNA): TGTGCCACCAGCAGAGATGGGACAGGGTATTTTGAGCAGTTCTTC. Amino acids: CATSRDGTGYFEQFF. Based on the CDR3 plus reference TRBV15 and TRBJ2-1, the full variable domain is DAMVIQNPRYQVTQFGKPVTLSCSQTLNHNVMYWYQQKSSQAPKLLFHYYDKDFNNEADTPDNFQSRRPNTSFCFLDIRSPGLGDTAMYLCATSRDGTGYFEQFFGPGTRLTVL.

This clonotype was observed many times. This sequence joins TRBV15 and TRBJ2-1; 12 nucleotides align to TRBD1. CDR3 size: 22 residues. Germline CDR1 is LNHNV and CDR2 is YYDKDF (reference sequence). The J segment lost 7 bases and the V segment lost 0 bases, leaving 22 bases of the junction unmatched. CDR3 DNA sequence: TGTGCCACCAGCAGAGATCGAACCAACCGGCTGCAGGGACAGGGGGCTTGGAATGAGCAGTTCTTC. Its protein product is CATSRDRTNRLQGQGAWNEQFF.

This clonotype was counted at least ten times. This chain connects TRBV18 to TRBJ2-2, with 8 bases fitting TRBD2. Trimming cost V 2 bases and J 2 bases; bases outside gene matches: 7. Germline V gene sequence: CDR1 KGHSH, CDR2 LQKENI. This CDR3 is 17 amino acids long. CDR3 region: CASSPSRAGANTGELFF. The CDR3 DNA reads TGTGCCAGCTCACCATCGCGAGCGGGGGCTAACACCGGGGAGCTGTTTTTT.

This clonotype was picked up many times. The rearrangement uses TRBV20-1 and TRBJ2-7; D unclear. Deletions cut 1 base from V and 5 bases from J, with 6 bases between. CDR3 length equals 11 residues. The germline CDR1 and CDR2 sequences are DFQATT and SNEGSKA (reference sequence). Here the CDR3 reads CSARAIHEQYF. CDR3 in DNA: TGCAGTGCTAGAGCGATCCACGAGCAGTACTTC.

Comment on this clonotype: A read error is likely here: a far larger clone is one base away. The chain is built from TRBV7-3 and TRBJ2-5, with D maybe TRBD2 (7 bases). Germline V gives CDR1 SGHTA, CDR2 FQGTGA. The CDR3 is 14 amino acids. CDR3: CASSLFGGQGTQYF. CDR3 coding DNA: TGTGCCAGCAGCTTATTCGGGGGGCAAGGGACCCAGTACTTC.

V and J are TRBV2 and TRBJ1-5; 7 bases fit TRBD1. After removal of 7 bases from V and 3 bases from J, the junction contained 3 bases not matched to a gene. The germline CDR1 and CDR2 sequences are SNHLY and FYNNEI. The CDR3 covers 13 residues. Here the CDR3 reads CASIGTDNQPQHF. CDR3 sequence (DNA): TGTGCCAGCATCGGGACAGACAATCAGCCCCAGCATTTT.

This clonotype was counted ten times or more. The rearrangement uses TRBV3-1 and TRBJ1-1; D is unclear. The V gene's germline CDR1 is LGHDT and CDR2 YNNKEL (reference sequence). The CDR3 consists of 12 residues. V was clipped by 1 base and J by 0 bases, with 0 bases between them. The DNA of the CDR3 is TGTGCCAGCAGCCAAGTGAACACTGAAGCTTTCTTT. Encoded protein: CASSQVNTEAFF.